One sample yielded the 21 T cell receptor beta chains listed below, sequenced in a study of blood T cell repertoires in COVID-19. Data came from immunoSEQ multiplex PCR; TCRdb stores just in-frame clones and leaves some out. The repertoire holds around 280,000 clones, 85% seen once, with around 3.7% in the top ten. Sequencing was done on a sample of peripheral blood. These TCRs come from a woman between 50 and 59 years old with active or convalescent COVID-19.

As DNA, the CDR3 is TGTGCCAGCAGCGCGGGGACAGGGCAAAAGAACACTGAAGCTTTCTTT. Translated, it gives CASSAGTGQKNTEAFF. V and J are TRBV11-1 and TRBJ1-1, with TRBD1 matching 9 bases. Losses at the gene ends were 5 bases for V and 1 base for J; bases not matched to a gene: 8. Germline values: CDR1 SGHAT, CDR2 FQDESV (reference sequence). The CDR3 contains 16 residues.

The chain uses TRBV27 and TRBJ2-3; 7 nucleotides match TRBD2. The germline gives CDR1 MNHEY, CDR2 SMNVEV (reference sequence). The CDR3 is 14 residues long. J was trimmed by 3 bases and V by 7 bases; bases with no gene match: 7. The CDR3 loop reads CASKGLAATDTQYF. CDR3 bases: TGTGCCAGCAAGGGGCTAGCGGCTACAGATACGCAGTATTTT.

The V and J genes are TRBV6-5 and TRBJ2-3; D possibly corresponds to TRBD2 (6 bases). Trimming took off 6 bases at V and 0 bases at J, with 10 bases between the two ends. CDR3 length equals 14 residues. Per germline, CDR1 MNHEY and CDR2 SVGAGI. The CDR3 loop is CASSRSGSTDTQYF. In DNA, the CDR3 is TGTGCCAGCAGCCGTAGCGGTAGCACAGATACGCAGTATTTT.

This sequence joins TRBV4-1 and TRBJ2-2; possibly TRBD2 for D (5 bases). V lost 0 bases and J 5 bases, leaving 13 bases between the germline ends. This CDR3 comprises 16 residues. Germline V gene lookup returns CDR1 MGHRA and CDR2 YSYEKL. The chain's CDR3 is CASSQDEGVLTGELFF. As DNA, the CDR3 is TGCGCCAGCAGCCAAGATGAGGGTGTCCTGACCGGGGAGCTGTTTTTT.

The chain couples TRBV11-2 to TRBJ2-1; TRBD2 aligns across 8 bases. There are 14 residues in the CDR3. The germline V gene encodes CDR1 SGHAT and CDR2 FQNNGV. V was pared by 5 bases and J by 9 bases, with 9 bases of the junction left unmatched. The CDR3 region has the DNA TGTGCCAGCAGCCCCCTCCGGGAGGGCTTTGAGCAGTTCTTC. This sequence encodes CASSPLREGFEQFF.

In this sample, this clone turned up once. This chain links TRBV5-4 with TRBJ2-1, with D possibly being TRBD2 (6 bases). V shed 4 bases and J shed 9 bases, with 17 bases lying between them. This CDR3 is built from 14 residues. The germline V gene encodes CDR1 SGHNT and CDR2 YYREEE (reference sequence). In DNA, the CDR3 is TGTGCCAGCAGCGCGCCCACTAGCAGCGCTGAGCAGTTCTTC. Amino acid sequence: CASSAPTSSAEQFF.

J is TRBJ1-5 and V is TRBV30, with a weak D call TRBD1 (5 bases). Trimming took 1 base from V and 5 from J, leaving 12 bases between them. The CDR3 totals 14 residues. The germline gives CDR1 GTSNPN, CDR2 SVGIG (reference sequence). The CDR3 sequence: CAWSATGAYQPQHF. CDR3 bases: TGTGCCTGGAGTGCAACAGGAGCCTATCAGCCCCAGCATTTT.

The rearrangement links TRBV5-1 to TRBJ2-7; D is perhaps TRBD2 (6 bases). Per the germline V gene, CDR1 is SGHRS and CDR2 is YFSETQ. The CDR3 covers 15 residues. Trimming left V 0 bases short and J 0 bases short, with 10 bases between. CDR3 loop: CASSLVAGNSYEQYF. The CDR3, as DNA: TGCGCCAGCAGCTTGGTGGCGGGGAACTCCTACGAGCAGTACTTC.

The chain carries TRBV14 and TRBJ1-1; D is unclear. The CDR3 loop spans 14 amino acids. Germline lookup yields CDR1 SGHDN and CDR2 FVKESK. V was trimmed by 2 bases and J by 4 bases, leaving 11 bases between them. The CDR3 coding sequence is TGTGCCAGCAGCCAACTAGGATTGCTCACTGAAGCTTTCTTT. The encoded protein is CASSQLGLLTEAFF. Supplemented by reference TRBV14 and TRBJ1-1, the full variable domain reads EAGVTQFPSHSVIEKGQTVTLRCDPISGHDNLYWYRRVMGKEIKFLLHFVKESKQDESGMPNNRFLAERTGGTYSTLKVQPAELEDSGVYFCASSQLGLLTEAFFGQGTRLTVV.

The rearrangement uses TRBV18 and TRBJ2-7; no definite D call. V shed 8 bases and J shed 1 base, with 18 bases lying between them. This CDR3 has 15 residues. The germline V gene has CDR1 KGHSH and CDR2 LQKENI. Written as DNA, the CDR3 is TGTGCCAGCACGCCCGGGTCCAGCAGATCCTACGAGCAGTACTTC. The encoded protein is CASTPGSSRSYEQYF.

The chain carries TRBV18 and TRBJ1-3; D gene uncertain. This CDR3 region has 16 residues. V was shortened by 2 bases and J by 0 bases, with 11 bases between the two germline ends. Germline V gene sequence: CDR1 KGHSH, CDR2 LQKENI. The chain's CDR3 is CASSPTNTYSGNTIYF. CDR3 sequence (DNA): TGTGCCAGCTCACCAACCAATACCTACTCTGGAAACACCATATATTTT.

The table lists this clone with a count of one. The J gene is TRBJ1-2, the V gene TRBV19; TRBD1 is a possible D gene (5 bases). The V and J ends lost 5 bases and 6 bases respectively, with 7 bases between them. This CDR3 has 11 residues. Germline V gene lookup returns CDR1 LNHDA and CDR2 SQIVND (reference sequence). CDR3 DNA: TGTGCCAGTAGTGGGGGGGATGGCTACACCTTC. Residues: CASSGGDGYTF. The variable domain in full, with the rest retrieved from reference TRBV19 and TRBJ1-2, is DGGITQSPKYLFRKEGQNVTLSCEQNLNHDAMYWYRQDPGQGLRLIYYSQIVNDFQKGDIAEGYSVSREKKESFPLTVTSAQKNPTAFYLCASSGGDGYTFGSGTRLTVV.

V and J are TRBV2 and TRBJ2-7; 11 positions agree with TRBD2. CDR3 length equals 15 residues. V trimming: 8 bases; J trimming: 2 bases; junction bases outside the gene matches: 8. CDR1 and CDR2 from the germline V gene are SNHLY and FYNNEI. In nucleotides, the CDR3 is TGTGCCAGCGGAAGAGGGACTAGCGGTCCCTACGAGCAGTACTTC. Translating gives CASGRGTSGPYEQYF.

This chain joins TRBV20-1 and TRBJ1-5, with D possibly matching TRBD1 (5 bases). The V end lost 3 bases, the J end lost 6 bases, and 9 bases lay between the germline ends. This CDR3 spans 12 amino acids. Germline-derived CDR1 and CDR2 are DFQATT and SNEGSKA (reference sequence). Here the CDR3 reads CSASSGAQPQHF. For the CDR3, the DNA is TGCAGTGCTAGTAGCGGGGCTCAGCCCCAGCATTTT.

This sequence joins TRBV10-3 and TRBJ1-4; D perhaps matches TRBD1 (5 bases). Per the germline V gene, CDR1 is ENHRY and CDR2 is SYGVKD. This CDR3 contains 14 residues. The V end lost 11 bases, the J end lost 3 bases, and 16 bases lay between the germline ends. Here the CDR3 DNA reads TGTGCCGGCCGGGGGGGTTACGCTAATGAAAAACTGTTTTTT. Protein product: CAGRGGYANEKLFF.

The V and J genes are TRBV28 and TRBJ1-1; maybe TRBD1 (5 bases). The V gene's germline CDR1 is MDHEN and CDR2 SYDVKM. CDR3 length equals 13 residues. Deletions cut 8 bases from V and 0 bases from J, with 10 bases between. The CDR3 here is CASRGRVNTEAFF. As DNA, the CDR3 is TGTGCCAGCCGTGGCAGGGTGAACACTGAAGCTTTCTTT.

The chain carries TRBV6-6 and TRBJ1-6, with D possibly TRBD1 on 5 matching bases. This CDR3 comprises 13 residues. CDR1 is MNHNY and CDR2 is SVGAGI in the germline V gene (reference sequence). Trimming cost V 4 bases and J 14 bases, with 15 bases left between them. This CDR3 is CASSSNRFESLHF. The DNA of the CDR3 is TGTGCCAGCAGTTCCAACAGGTTTGAGTCCCTCCACTTT.

The chain links TRBV7-2 to TRBJ2-1, with TRBD2 identical over 13 bases. This CDR3 contains 17 residues. Germline CDR1 is SGHTA and CDR2 is FQGNSA. V trimming: 1 base; J trimming: 8 bases; junction bases outside the gene matches: 8. The CDR3 protein is CASSLDELAGGSDEQFF. The CDR3 bases are TGTGCCAGCAGCTTAGACGAACTAGCGGGAGGGTCGGATGAGCAGTTCTTC.

This chain links TRBV25-1 with TRBJ2-7; possible D gene TRBD2, 6 bases. V gave up 3 bases and J gave up 4 bases, with 19 bases separating them. Germline CDR1 and CDR2: MGHDK and SYGVNS. The CDR3 contains 16 residues. The CDR3 spells CASSEIEGDSPYEQYF. DNA for the CDR3: TGTGCCAGCAGTGAGATAGAAGGGGACTCCCCTTACGAGCAGTACTTC.

J is TRBJ2-7 and V is TRBV6-5; TRBD1 aligns across 10 bases. Trimming at V came to 6 bases and at J to 3 bases, leaving 8 bases not matched to a gene. CDR3 length equals 15 residues. CDR1 and CDR2 from the germline V gene are MNHEY and SVGAGI. The CDR3, as DNA: TGTGCCAGCAGAAAACCGGGACAGGGGATCTACGAGCAGTACTTC. It codes for CASRKPGQGIYEQYF.

The chain employs TRBV3-1 (or the pseudogene TRBV3-2) and TRBJ1-2, with D unclear. V was cut by 3 bases and J by 5 bases, with 22 bases left in between. The CDR3 has 17 amino acids. Germline V gene lookup returns CDR1 LGHDT and CDR2 YNNKEL (reference sequence). The CDR3 loop reads CASSHYLRGLGEYGYTF. In nucleotides, the CDR3 is TGTGCCAGCAGCCACTACCTTAGAGGGCTTGGGGAATATGGCTACACCTTC.